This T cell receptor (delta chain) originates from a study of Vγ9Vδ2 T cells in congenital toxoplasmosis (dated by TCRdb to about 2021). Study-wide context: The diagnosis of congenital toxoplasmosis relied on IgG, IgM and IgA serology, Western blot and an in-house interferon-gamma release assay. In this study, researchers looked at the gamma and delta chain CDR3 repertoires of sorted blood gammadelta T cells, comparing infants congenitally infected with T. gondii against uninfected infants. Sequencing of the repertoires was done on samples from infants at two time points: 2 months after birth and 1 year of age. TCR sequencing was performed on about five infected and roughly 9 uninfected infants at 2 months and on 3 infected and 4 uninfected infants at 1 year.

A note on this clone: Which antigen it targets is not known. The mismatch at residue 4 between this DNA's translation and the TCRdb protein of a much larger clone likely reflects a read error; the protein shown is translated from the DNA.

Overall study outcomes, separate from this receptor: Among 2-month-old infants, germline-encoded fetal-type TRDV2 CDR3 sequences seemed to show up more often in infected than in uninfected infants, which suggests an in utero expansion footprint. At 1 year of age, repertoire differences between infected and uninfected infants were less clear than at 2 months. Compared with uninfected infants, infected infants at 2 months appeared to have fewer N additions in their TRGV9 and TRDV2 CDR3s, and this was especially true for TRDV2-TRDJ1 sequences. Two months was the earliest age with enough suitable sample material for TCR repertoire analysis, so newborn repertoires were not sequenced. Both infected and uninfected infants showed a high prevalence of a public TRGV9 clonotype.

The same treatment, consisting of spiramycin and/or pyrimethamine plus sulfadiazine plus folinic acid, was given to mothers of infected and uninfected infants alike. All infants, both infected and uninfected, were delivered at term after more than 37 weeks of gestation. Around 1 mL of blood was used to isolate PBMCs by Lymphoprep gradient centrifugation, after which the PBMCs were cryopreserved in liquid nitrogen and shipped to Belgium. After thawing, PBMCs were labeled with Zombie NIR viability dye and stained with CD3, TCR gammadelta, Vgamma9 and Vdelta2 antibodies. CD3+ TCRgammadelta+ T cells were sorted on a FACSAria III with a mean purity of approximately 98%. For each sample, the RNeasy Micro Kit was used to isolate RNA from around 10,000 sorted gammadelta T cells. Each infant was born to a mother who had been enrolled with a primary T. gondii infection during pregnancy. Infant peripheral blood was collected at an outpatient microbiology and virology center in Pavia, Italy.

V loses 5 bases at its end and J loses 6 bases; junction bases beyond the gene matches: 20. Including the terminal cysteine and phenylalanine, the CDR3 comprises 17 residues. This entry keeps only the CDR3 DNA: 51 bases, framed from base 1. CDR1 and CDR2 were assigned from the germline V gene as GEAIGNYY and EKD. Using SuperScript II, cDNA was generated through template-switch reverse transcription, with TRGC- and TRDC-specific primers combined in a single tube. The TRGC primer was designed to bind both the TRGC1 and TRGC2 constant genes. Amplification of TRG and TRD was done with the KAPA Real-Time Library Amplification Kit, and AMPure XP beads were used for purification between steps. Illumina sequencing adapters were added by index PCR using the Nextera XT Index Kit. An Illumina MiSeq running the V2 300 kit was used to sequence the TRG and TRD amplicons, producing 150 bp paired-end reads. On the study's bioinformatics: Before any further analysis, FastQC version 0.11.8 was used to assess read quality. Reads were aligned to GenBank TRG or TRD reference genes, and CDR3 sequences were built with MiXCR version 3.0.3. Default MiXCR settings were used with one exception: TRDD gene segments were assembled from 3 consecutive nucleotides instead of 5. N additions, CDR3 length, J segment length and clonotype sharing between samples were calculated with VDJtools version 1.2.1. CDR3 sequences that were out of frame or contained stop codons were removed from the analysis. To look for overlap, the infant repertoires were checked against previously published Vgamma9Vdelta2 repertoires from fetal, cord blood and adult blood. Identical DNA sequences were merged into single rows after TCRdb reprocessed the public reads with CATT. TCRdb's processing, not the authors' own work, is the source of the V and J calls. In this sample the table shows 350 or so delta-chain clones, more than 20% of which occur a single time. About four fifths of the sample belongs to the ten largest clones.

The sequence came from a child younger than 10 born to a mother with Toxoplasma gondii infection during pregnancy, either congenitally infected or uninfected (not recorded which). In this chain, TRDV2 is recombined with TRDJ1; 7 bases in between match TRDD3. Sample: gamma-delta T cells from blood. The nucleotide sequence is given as TGTGCCTGTGGCACGCTAGGTGGGGGACGAACTGAAAATAAACTCATCTTT. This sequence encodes CACGTLGGGRTENKLIF.